The 22 T cell receptor beta chains in this list originate from one sample, sequenced in a study of T cell responses to AZD1222 COVID-19 vaccine. TCRdb's table, derived via immunoSEQ multiplex PCR, lists solely in-frame clones and lacks some. The data hold about 120,000 clones, with 88% observed a single time. Sample: peripheral blood, taken on day 0 of AZD1222 vaccination. These receptors were collected from an adult in good health.

In its sample, this clone was seen once. The CDR3 protein is CASSESGRPYEQYF. Here the CDR3 DNA reads TGCGCCAGCAGTGAGTCGGGCCGGCCCTACGAGCAGTACTTC. The chain recombines TRBV10-1 with TRBJ2-7, with D hard to call. Germline CDR1 reads WNHNN; CDR2 reads SYGVQD (reference sequence). The CDR3 has 14 amino acids. The germline V and J ends were trimmed by 0 bases and 2 bases, with 8 bases remaining between them.

This clone was counted between two and nine times. The chain is built from TRBV27 and TRBJ2-7; 13 bases map to TRBD2. V shed 5 bases, J shed 2 bases, and the junction held 9 bases outside the gene matches. The germline gives CDR1 MNHEY, CDR2 SMNVEV (reference sequence). There are 17 residues in the CDR3. The chain's CDR3 is CASSLARGTSGTYEQYF. The CDR3 coding sequence is TGTGCCAGCAGTCTCGCGCGAGGGACTAGCGGGACCTACGAGCAGTACTTC.

The chain has TRBV28 and TRBJ2-2; 14 nucleotides align to TRBD2. CDR3 length equals 16 residues. The germline V gene encodes CDR1 MDHEN and CDR2 SYDVKM. The junction had 5 bases not matched to a gene; V was cut back by 7 bases and J by 4 bases. For the CDR3, the DNA is TGTGCCAGCACCAAGACTAGCGGGGGGGTCACCGGGGAGCTGTTTTTT. Translation: CASTKTSGGVTGELFF.

This clone was recorded once. This chain links TRBV29-1 with TRBJ2-3; D is perhaps TRBD1 (6 bases). Germline assignment: CDR1 SQVTM and CDR2 ANQGSEA. CDR3 length: 13 amino acids. Deletions cut 6 bases from V and 4 bases from J, with 14 bases between. The CDR3, as DNA: TGCAGCGTCCCCAGGGGATTGGCAGATACGCAGTATTTT. Residues: CSVPRGLADTQYF.

The chain has TRBV28 and TRBJ1-2, with D possibly matching TRBD1 (5 bases). This CDR3 has 15 amino acids. Germline V gene sequence: CDR1 MDHEN, CDR2 SYDVKM. The V gene lost 3 bases and the J gene lost 4 bases, with 15 bases spanning the gap. The CDR3, as DNA: TGTGCCAGCAGTTTCGGAGGGGCGAGGATCTATGGCTACACCTTC. Translated: CASSFGGARIYGYTF.

J is TRBJ1-3 and V is TRBV3-1 (or the pseudogene TRBV3-2); D call uncertain. Trimming took 5 bases from V and 4 from J, leaving 18 bases between them. The CDR3 extends over 16 amino acids. Germline lookup yields CDR1 LGHDT and CDR2 YNNKEL (reference sequence). The CDR3 DNA sequence: TGTGCCAGCAGCGAGGAGAGGGCGTTGACGGGAAACACCATATATTTT. Encoded protein: CASSEERALTGNTIYF.

The CDR3 loop is CASSLGVLAGVSETDTQYF. CDR3 nucleotides: TGTGCCAGCAGCTTAGGTGTTCTGGCAGGAGTTTCCGAAACAGATACGCAGTATTTT. The chain has TRBV13 and TRBJ2-3; D is unresolved. Germline-derived CDR1 and CDR2 are PRHDT and FYEKMQ (reference sequence). This CDR3 spans 19 amino acids. V was shortened by 0 bases and J by 3 bases, with 22 bases between the two germline ends.

V and J are TRBV5-1 and TRBJ2-3; tentatively, D is TRBD1 (5 bases). Germline V gene data show CDR1 as SGHRS and CDR2 as YFSETQ. The length of the CDR3 is 15 residues. Trimming removed 6 bases from V and 2 bases from J, with 16 bases in between. The chain's CDR3 is CASMGLGAITDTQYF. DNA of the CDR3: TGCGCCAGCATGGGGTTAGGGGCTATCACAGATACGCAGTATTTT.

CDR3 protein: CASSLGGLNTEAFF. As DNA, the CDR3 is TGTGCCAGCAGCTTGGGCGGATTGAACACTGAAGCTTTCTTT. This chain joins TRBV7-3 and TRBJ1-1; D gene uncertain. The ends were cut back, 3 bases at V and 0 bases at J, with 8 bases in the middle. The germline gives CDR1 SGHTA, CDR2 FQGTGA. This CDR3 is built from 14 residues.

The genes are TRBV5-1 and TRBJ2-5; 7 bases are a match to TRBD2. Germline V gene sequence: CDR1 SGHRS, CDR2 YFSETQ. The CDR3 contains 13 residues. With V trimmed by 1 base and J by 5 bases, 2 bases remained unmatched. The CDR3 protein is CASSLMGGETQYF. The CDR3 DNA follows: TGCGCCAGCAGCTTGATGGGGGGGGAGACCCAGTACTTC.

This rearrangement joins TRBV10-1 to TRBJ2-2, with TRBD2 identical over 10 bases. Germline trimming cut 6 bases from V and 5 bases from J; bases unmatched to any gene: 6. The CDR3 loop spans 15 amino acids. Germline-derived CDR1 and CDR2 are WNHNN and SYGVQD (reference sequence). The CDR3 here is CASSPSGRRTGELFF. The CDR3 DNA sequence: TGCGCCAGCAGCCCTAGCGGGAGACGGACCGGGGAGCTGTTTTTT.

This chain joins TRBV5-6 and TRBJ1-4; D is unclear. V was shortened by 1 base and J by 2 bases, with 15 bases between the two germline ends. From germline, CDR1 is SGHDT and CDR2 YYEEEE. The CDR3 has 17 residues. CDR3 amino acids: CASSLLGGLGTNEKLFF. DNA for the CDR3: TGTGCCAGCAGCTTGTTAGGAGGCCTAGGGACTAATGAAAAACTGTTTTTT. Full variable domain (outside the CDR3, taken from reference TRBV5-6 and TRBJ1-4): DAGVTQSPTHLIKTRGQQVTLRCSPKSGHDTVSWYQQALGQGPQFIFQYYEEEERQRGNFPDRFSGHQFPNYSSELNVNALLLGDSALYLCASSLLGGLGTNEKLFFGSGTQLSVL.

The CDR3 sequence: CASSLPGTDGYTF. In DNA, the CDR3 is TGTGCCAGCAGCTTGCCCGGGACAGATGGCTACACCTTC. The J gene is TRBJ1-2, the V gene TRBV7-2; TRBD1 matches 7 bases. CDR3 length equals 13 residues. The germline gives CDR1 SGHTA, CDR2 FQGNSA. J lost 6 bases, V lost 3 bases, and 4 bases had no gene match.

CDR3 protein: CASRPTGDVGYTF. Here the CDR3 DNA reads TGTGCCAGCAGGCCCACAGGGGATGTTGGCTACACCTTC. The rearrangement uses TRBV28 and TRBJ1-2; 7 nucleotides agree with TRBD1. V dropped 6 bases and J dropped 7; count of bases not matched to a gene: 8. The CDR3 loop spans 13 amino acids. Germline CDR1 MDHEN, CDR2 SYDVKM.

The J gene is TRBJ2-1, the V gene TRBV2; TRBD1 agrees at 9 bases. Looked up from germline, CDR1 is SNHLY and CDR2 is FYNNEI. This CDR3 spans 15 amino acids. V lost 5 bases to trimming and J lost 0 bases; unmatched junction nucleotides: 2. In DNA, the CDR3 is TGTGCCAGCAGTATGACAGGGGGCTCCTACAATGAGCAGTTCTTC. It is translated as CASSMTGGSYNEQFF. The entire variable domain, with the rest obtained from reference TRBV2 and TRBJ2-1, is as follows: EPEVTQTPSHQVTQMGQEVILRCVPISNHLYFYWYRQILGQKVEFLVSFYNNEISEKSEIFDDQFSVERPDGSNFTLKIRSTKLEDSAMYFCASSMTGGSYNEQFFGPGTRLTVL.

The rearrangement links TRBV5-1 to TRBJ2-7; the D gene is possibly TRBD1 (5 bases). This CDR3 is built from 15 residues. The V and J ends lost 0 bases and 4 bases respectively, with 14 bases between them. Germline V gives CDR1 SGHRS, CDR2 YFSETQ. The CDR3 reads CASSLAGAGHYEQYF. DNA for the CDR3: TGCGCCAGCAGCTTGGCCGGTGCAGGGCATTACGAGCAGTACTTC.

The chain is built from TRBV28 and TRBJ2-5; no firm D call. V shed 4 bases and J shed 7 bases, with 10 bases lying between them. Per the germline V gene, CDR1 is MDHEN and CDR2 is SYDVKM. This CDR3 has 12 residues. CDR3 DNA: TGTGCCAGCAGTTCCGGCGTCAGGACCCAGTACTTC. Residues: CASSSGVRTQYF.

The chain couples TRBV6-5 to TRBJ1-2; TRBD1 might be the D (5 bases). This CDR3 comprises 16 residues. Germline V gene data show CDR1 as MNHEY and CDR2 as SVGAGI. V was clipped by 2 bases and J by 4 bases, with 17 bases between them. The CDR3 bases are TGTGCCAGCAGTTACCTTCTCTCGACAGCCATCTATGGCTACACCTTC. Amino acid sequence: CASSYLLSTAIYGYTF.

This chain joins TRBV2 and TRBJ1-2; D remains unclear. V was trimmed by 6 bases and J by 4 bases, leaving 12 bases between them. Germline CDR1 reads SNHLY; CDR2 reads FYNNEI. This CDR3 region has 13 residues. The DNA for the CDR3 is TGTGCCAGCAGCCTGGGGTTTGGCTATGGCTACACCTTC. Its translation is CASSLGFGYGYTF.

V is TRBV19 and J is TRBJ1-5; 7 bases align to TRBD1. The germline gives CDR1 LNHDA, CDR2 SQIVND (reference sequence). This CDR3 has 14 amino acids. The V gene end was trimmed by 4 bases and the J gene end by 4 bases; junction bases not matched to a gene: 4. CDR3 in DNA: TGTGCCAGTAGTAGGGGACAGACTAATCAGCCCCAGCATTTT. Amino acid sequence: CASSRGQTNQPQHF.

The chain employs TRBV28 and TRBJ2-5; TRBD2 aligns across 7 bases. J gave up 4 bases and V 8 bases, and 10 bases lay outside the gene matches. The CDR3 has 14 amino acids. The germline gives CDR1 MDHEN, CDR2 SYDVKM. The CDR3 nucleotides read TGTGCCAGCGTCAAAAGCGTAGCGGGAGAGACCCAGTACTTC. Translation gives CASVKSVAGETQYF.

This sequence joins TRBV12-3 or TRBV12-4 and TRBJ1-2; the D is unclear. This CDR3 has 12 residues. Trimming shortened V by 5 bases and J by 8 bases, and 12 bases separated the two germline ends. CDR3 residues: CASSGDSQGYTF. In DNA form, the CDR3 reads TGTGCCAGCAGTGGAGACTCGCAGGGCTACACCTTC.